The clone carrying this T cell receptor (beta chain) has at least ten counts. Sorted libraries were made with about a million CD4+ or CD8+ T cells. The data were taken from a study of neurological immune-mediated disorders. TCRdb reprocessed the 5' RACE reads via MiXCR and lists one record per CDR3 protein. The sample comprises tens of thousands of distinct CDR3 sequences, under 14% of which are singletons, and less than 5% rests with the top ten. The germline CDR1 and CDR2 sequences are LGHDT and YNNKEL (reference sequence). V lost 2 bases and J lost 2; bases outside the gene matches: 0. This CDR3 is 14 amino acids long.

V and J are TRBV3-1 and TRBJ2-3; 8 nucleotides match TRBD1. What was sequenced was CD4+ T cells from blood. This receptor was obtained from a woman aged 30 to 39 with HTLV-1-associated myelopathy (HAM/TSP). The CDR3 region is CASSQQGATDTQYF. The CDR3 DNA reads TGTGCCAGCAGCCAACAGGGGGCCACAGATACGCAGTATTTT.